This TCR beta chain stems from a study of shared clonotypes between healthy human individuals. Concerning this clone: This CDR3 is also generated by other DNA sequences in the sample.

Sequencing used immunoSEQ multiplex PCR; TCRdb keeps in-frame clones, though not all of them. The sample has about half a million clones; 79% are singletons. V trimming: 5 bases; J trimming: 2 bases; junction bases outside the gene matches: 7. The CDR3 covers 15 residues. CDR1 and CDR2 from the germline V gene are SGHTA and FQGTGA. The V call is TRBV7-3, the J call TRBJ1-1; 8 nucleotides line up with TRBD1. This clonotype was obtained from a woman in her thirties or forties in good health. Some clones in this sample may be carry-over from other donors' samples. The source material was PBMCs. CDR3 bases: TGTGCCAGCAGCACAAGGACAGGGTTTAACACTGAAGCTTTCTTT. Its translation is CASSTRTGFNTEAFF.